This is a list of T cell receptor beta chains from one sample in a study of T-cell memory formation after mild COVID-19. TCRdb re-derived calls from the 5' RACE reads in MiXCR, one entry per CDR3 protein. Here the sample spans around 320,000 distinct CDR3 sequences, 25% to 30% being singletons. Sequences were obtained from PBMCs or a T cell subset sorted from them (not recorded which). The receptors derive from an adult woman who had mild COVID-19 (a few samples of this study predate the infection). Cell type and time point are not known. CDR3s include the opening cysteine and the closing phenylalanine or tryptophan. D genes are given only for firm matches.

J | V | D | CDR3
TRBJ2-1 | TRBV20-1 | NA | CSARSMGRTSYNEQFF
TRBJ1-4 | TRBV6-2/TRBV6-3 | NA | CASSSDRTAFNEKLFF
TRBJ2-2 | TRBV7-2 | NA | CASSRSPGELFF
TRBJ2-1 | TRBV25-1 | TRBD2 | CASSDPNRGRRTGDEQFF
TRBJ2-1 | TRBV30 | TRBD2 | CAWAGPGGNEQFF
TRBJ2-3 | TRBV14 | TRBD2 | CASSQLAAPADTQYF
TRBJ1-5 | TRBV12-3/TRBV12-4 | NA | CASSLLEGDNQPQHF
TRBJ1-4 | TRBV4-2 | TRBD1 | CASSHTDRAEKLFF
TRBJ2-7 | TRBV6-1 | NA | CASSVAHVYEQYF
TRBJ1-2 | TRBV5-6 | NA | CASNRRARNYGYTF
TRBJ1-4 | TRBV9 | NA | CASSVGTRVGEKLFF
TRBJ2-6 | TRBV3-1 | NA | CASSKQPAGANVLTF
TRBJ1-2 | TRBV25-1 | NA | CASSDPGSPNYGYTF
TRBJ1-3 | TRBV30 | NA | CAWRLSGASSFSGNTIYF
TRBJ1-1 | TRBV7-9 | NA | CASTSLRSLTGNTEAFF
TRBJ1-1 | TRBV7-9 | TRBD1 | CASSLGGGQVKAFF
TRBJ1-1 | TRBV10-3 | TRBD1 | CAISSLTGGTEAFF
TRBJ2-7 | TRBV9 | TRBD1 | CASSGTGGSHEQYF
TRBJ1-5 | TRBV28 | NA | CASSSGGGPNQPQHF
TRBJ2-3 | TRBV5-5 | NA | CASSLGIERRTDTQYF
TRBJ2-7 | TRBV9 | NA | CASSVEGGGPYEQYF
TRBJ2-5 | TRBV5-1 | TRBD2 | CASSPTSAPPKTQYF
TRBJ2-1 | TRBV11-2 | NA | CASSRIAGGSYNEQFF
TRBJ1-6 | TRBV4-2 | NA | CASSPDRSVLHF
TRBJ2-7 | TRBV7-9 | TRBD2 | CASSPREGTSASYEQYF
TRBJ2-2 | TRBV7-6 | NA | CASSFNPSVEELFF
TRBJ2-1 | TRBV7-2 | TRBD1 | CASSRDRGNYNEQFF
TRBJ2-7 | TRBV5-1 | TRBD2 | CASSYRGVTSGSPYEQYF
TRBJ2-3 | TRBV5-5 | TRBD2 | CASSSPGGGGPRYF
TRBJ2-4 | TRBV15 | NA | CATSGGVAKNIQYF
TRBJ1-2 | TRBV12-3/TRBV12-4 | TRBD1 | CASNGQGNYGYTF
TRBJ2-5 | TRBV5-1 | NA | CASSLVPRVDWETQYF
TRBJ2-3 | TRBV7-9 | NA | CASSSTDATDTQYF
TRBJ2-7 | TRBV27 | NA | CASKRRGGCYEQYF